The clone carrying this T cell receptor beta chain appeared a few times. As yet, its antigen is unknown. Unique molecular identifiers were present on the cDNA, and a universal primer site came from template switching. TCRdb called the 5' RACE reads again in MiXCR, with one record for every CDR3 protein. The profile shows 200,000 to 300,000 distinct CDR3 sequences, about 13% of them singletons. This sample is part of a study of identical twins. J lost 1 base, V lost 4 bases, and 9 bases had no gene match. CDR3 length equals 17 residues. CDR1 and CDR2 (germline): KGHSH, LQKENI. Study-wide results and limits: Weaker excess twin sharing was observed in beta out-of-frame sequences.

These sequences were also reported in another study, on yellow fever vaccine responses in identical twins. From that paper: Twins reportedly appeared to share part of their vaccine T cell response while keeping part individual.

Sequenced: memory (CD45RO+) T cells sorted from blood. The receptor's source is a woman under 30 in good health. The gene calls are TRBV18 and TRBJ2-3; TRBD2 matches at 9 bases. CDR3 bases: TGTGCCAGCTCACTGATCGTAGCGGGAGTAGGCACAGATACGCAGTATTTT. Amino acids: CASSLIVAGVGTDTQYF.